This T cell receptor beta chain was observed in a study of blood T cell repertoires in COVID-19. Turning to the study itself: There were acute and convalescent COVID-19 samples, and they came from the United States, Italy and Spain.

V was clipped by 5 bases and J by 4 bases, with 15 bases between them. The CDR3 totals 14 residues. The germline CDR1 and CDR2 sequences are SGHKS and YYEKEE (reference sequence). Clones were read by immunoSEQ multiplex PCR, and TCRdb kept only the in-frame ones, dropping some. Seen here are 150,000 to 200,000 clones, more than 75% observed once, and the top ten hold approximately 4.5%. The sample taken for sequencing was peripheral blood. The chain employs TRBV5-5 and TRBJ1-1; a weak D match, TRBD1 (5 bases). The clonotype was recovered from a human donor in a cohort sampled during active COVID-19. CDR3 DNA: TGTGCCAGCAGACCTTCCGGGGGTCGCACTGAAGCTTTCTTT. This gives the protein CASRPSGGRTEAFF.